These T cell receptor beta chains were read from a single sample in a study of chemoradiotherapy in HPV16-positive cancers. Some clones are missing from TCRdb's copy, which holds only in-frame ones; the method was immunoSEQ multiplex PCR. The sample holds 5,100 or so clones; roughly 79% are singletons and the top ten take approximately 15%. The material was tumor tissue, obtained from a patient who underwent chemoradiotherapy. These receptors came from a human donor with HPV-associated anogenital cancer. Both conserved end residues are part of each CDR3. The order of the fields is clone size, J gene, V gene, D gene, CDR3 DNA, CDR3 protein. A D gene is named only where the DNA matches it firmly. Where a row states a size, it is once, few, many or the class of an expanded clone; other rows omit it.

size: .; J: TRBJ1-4; V: TRBV13; D: TRBD1; DNA: TGTGCCAGCAGCCCCGTGGGAGGGGGCTCGGGCGATGGTGAAAAACTGTTTTTT; CDR3: CASSPVGGGSGDGEKLFF
size: .; J: TRBJ1-3; V: TRBV19; D: TRBD1; DNA: TGTGCCAGTAGTTGGGGACAGGGGGGAAACACCATATATTTT; CDR3: CASSWGQGGNTIYF
size: .; J: TRBJ1-1; V: TRBV9; D: .; DNA: TGTGCCAGCAGCTCTCAGACAGGTAACACTGAAGCTTTCTTT; CDR3: CASSSQTGNTEAFF
size: few; J: TRBJ1-6; V: TRBV11-3; D: .; DNA: TGTGCCAGCAGCCAGGGATATAATTCACCCCTCCACTTT; CDR3: CASSQGYNSPLHF
size: .; J: TRBJ2-3; V: TRBV2; D: .; DNA: TGTGCCAGCAGTGCCTCAGGGTGGGGTGTCACAGATACGCAGTATTTT; CDR3: CASSASGWGVTDTQYF
size: .; J: TRBJ2-3; V: TRBV19; D: .; DNA: TGTGCCAGTAGTATAGGGTCGCTTTCCCTCACAGATACGCAGTATTTT; CDR3: CASSIGSLSLTDTQYF
size: .; J: TRBJ2-2; V: TRBV7-6; D: .; DNA: TGTGCCAGCAGCTCCGATTCCCCGGGCCAAAACACCGGGGAGCTGTTTTTT; CDR3: CASSSDSPGQNTGELFF
size: .; J: TRBJ2-1; V: TRBV10-2; D: .; DNA: TGCGCCAGCAGTGAGTCAGGTAGAAACGAGCAGTTCTTC; CDR3: CASSESGRNEQFF
size: .; J: TRBJ2-2; V: TRBV5-4; D: TRBD2; DNA: TGTGCCAGCAAGTCCCGGGGGGGCCAGGACACCGGGGAGCTGTTTTTT; CDR3: CASKSRGGQDTGELFF
size: .; J: TRBJ2-1; V: TRBV5-6; D: .; DNA: TGTGCCAGCAGCTTACGGGAGAAGCATGAGCAGTTCTTC; CDR3: CASSLREKHEQFF
size: few; J: TRBJ1-1; V: TRBV12-5; D: .; DNA: TGTGCTTCCAGAGAAAACACTGAAGCTTTCTTT; CDR3: CASRENTEAFF
size: .; J: TRBJ1-5; V: TRBV2; D: TRBD1; DNA: TGTGCCAGCAGTGGTGAAGGGACAGGGGTCGGTCAGCCCCAGCATTTT; CDR3: CASSGEGTGVGQPQHF
size: .; J: TRBJ1-1; V: TRBV27; D: TRBD1; DNA: TGTGCCAGCAGTTTAGACAGGGGGCAAACTGAAGCTTTCTTT; CDR3: CASSLDRGQTEAFF
size: .; J: TRBJ1-1; V: TRBV6-5; D: .; DNA: TGTGCCAGCAGTTCTCGCGTCTTCGAAGCTTTCTTT; CDR3: CASSSRVFEAFF
size: .; J: TRBJ1-1; V: TRBV7-9; D: .; DNA: TGTGCCAGCACGCTGACGTTGAACACTGAAGCTTTCTTT; CDR3: CASTLTLNTEAFF
size: once; J: TRBJ2-1; V: TRBV14; D: .; DNA: TGTGCCAGCAGCCAAGAGGGCCCCTTCAAACCTCGACAGTTCTTC; CDR3: CASSQEGPFKPRQFF
size: .; J: TRBJ2-7; V: TRBV5-8; D: .; DNA: TGTGCCAGCAGCTTACTCTCCTACGAGCAGTACTTC; CDR3: CASSLLSYEQYF
size: .; J: TRBJ1-4; V: TRBV4-1; D: TRBD1; DNA: TGCGCCAGCAGCCAAGGGTACAGGGGGGCTAATGAAAAACTGTTTTTT; CDR3: CASSQGYRGANEKLFF
size: .; J: TRBJ2-5; V: TRBV6-1; D: .; DNA: TGTGCCAGCACCACCAGGTTGGACGGGACAGAGACCCAGTACTTC; CDR3: CASTTRLDGTETQYF
size: few; J: TRBJ1-6; V: TRBV11-2; D: .; DNA: TGTGCCAGCAGCCTCGGGCCGTATAATTCACCCCTCCACTTT; CDR3: CASSLGPYNSPLHF
size: .; J: TRBJ1-2; V: TRBV10-3; D: .; DNA: TGTGCCACGTCGGACGCTTACTATGGCTACACCTTC; CDR3: CATSDAYYGYTF
size: .; J: TRBJ2-1; V: TRBV5-1; D: .; DNA: TGCGCCAGCAGCCTGTCCCACGGGAATGAGCAGTTCTTC; CDR3: CASSLSHGNEQFF
size: .; J: TRBJ1-2; V: TRBV4-2; D: TRBD1; DNA: TGTGCCAGCAGCGGCCGGGACAGGGTCAATGGCTACACCTTC; CDR3: CASSGRDRVNGYTF
size: .; J: TRBJ2-5; V: TRBV9; D: .; DNA: TGTGCCAGCAGCGTAGAACCCCCTAGGGCGGGGTCCCAAGAGACCCAGTACTTC; CDR3: CASSVEPPRAGSQETQYF
size: .; J: TRBJ1-2; V: TRBV7-9; D: TRBD1; DNA: TGTGCCAGCAGCGAGGACAGGGTGGCTGGCTACACCTTC; CDR3: CASSEDRVAGYTF
size: .; J: TRBJ2-7; V: TRBV5-8; D: TRBD2; DNA: TGTGCCAGCAGCTTGGCTAGCGGGGGCTTAGGGCAGTACTTC; CDR3: CASSLASGGLGQYF
size: once; J: TRBJ2-5; V: TRBV5-1; D: .; DNA: TGCGCCAGCAGCTTAACTAGCCTTGGAGAGACCCAGTACTTC; CDR3: CASSLTSLGETQYF
size: .; J: TRBJ1-1; V: TRBV19; D: .; DNA: TGTGCCAGTATTAGGTTGGCAGGGAAATCGAGTGAAGCTTTCTTT; CDR3: CASIRLAGKSSEAFF
size: .; J: TRBJ2-7; V: TRBV23-1; D: TRBD1; DNA: TGCGCCAGCCTAAGACAGGGGGGCTACGAGCAGTACTTC; CDR3: CASLRQGGYEQYF
size: .; J: TRBJ2-7; V: TRBV4-1; D: TRBD1; DNA: TGCGCCAGCAGCCAGGACAGGGCTACTTACGAGCAGTACTTC; CDR3: CASSQDRATYEQYF
size: .; J: TRBJ2-5; V: TRBV5-4; D: TRBD1; DNA: TGTGCCAGCAGCTTTGCAGGGGGCCAAGAGACCCAGTACTTC; CDR3: CASSFAGGQETQYF
size: .; J: TRBJ2-5; V: TRBV6-5; D: TRBD1; DNA: TGTGCCAGCAGAAACTCAGGGGGCGCGGAGACCCAGTACTTC; CDR3: CASRNSGGAETQYF
size: .; J: TRBJ1-4; V: TRBV7-9; D: TRBD1; DNA: TGTGCCAGCAGCGTCTACAGGGGGCAGGGGGAAAAACTGTTTTTT; CDR3: CASSVYRGQGEKLFF
size: few; J: TRBJ1-1; V: TRBV29-1; D: .; DNA: TGCAGCGTTGATGCGGGGGGAAACACTGAAGCTTTCTTT; CDR3: CSVDAGGNTEAFF